This record looks at one T cell receptor beta chain sequence and its context. Its antigen is undetermined. The record originates from a study of radiotherapy plus CTLA-4 blockade in lung cancer. Study context: Objective responses occurred in approximately 18% of patients; around 30% had disease control.

Germline lookup yields CDR1 KGHSH and CDR2 LQKENI. V was pared by 6 bases and J by 9 bases, with 12 bases of the junction left unmatched. The CDR3 is 16 amino acids. Study-wide findings and caveats: Blood saw expansion of tumor-derived TCR clones after radiotherapy plus ipilimumab. In blood, early T cell clone dynamics reportedly predicted response best, together with interferon-beta.

Sequencing used immunoSEQ multiplex PCR; TCRdb keeps in-frame clones, though not all of them. The table records about 59,000 clones, 65% to 85% of them present only once. The sequencing used peripheral blood, collected from a patient treated with radiotherapy plus ipilimumab. This TCR was sampled from a human donor with non-small cell lung cancer who had a complete response to radiotherapy plus ipilimumab. V gene TRBV18 combines with J gene TRBJ2-1, with 12 bases aligning to TRBD2. CDR3 sequence reads: CASSPNTGLAGPEQFF. The DNA of the CDR3 is TGTGCCAGCTCCCCGAACACCGGACTAGCGGGACCTGAGCAGTTCTTC.